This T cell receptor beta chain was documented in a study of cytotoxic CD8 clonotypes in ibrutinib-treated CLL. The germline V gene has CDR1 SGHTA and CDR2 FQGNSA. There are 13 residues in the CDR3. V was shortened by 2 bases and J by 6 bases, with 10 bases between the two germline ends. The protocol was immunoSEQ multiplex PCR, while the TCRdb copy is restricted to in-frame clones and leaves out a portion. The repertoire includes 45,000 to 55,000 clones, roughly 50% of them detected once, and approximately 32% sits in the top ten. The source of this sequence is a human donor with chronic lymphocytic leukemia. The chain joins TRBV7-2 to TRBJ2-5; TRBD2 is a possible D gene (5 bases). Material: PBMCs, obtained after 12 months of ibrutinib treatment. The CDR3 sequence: CASSLSSSQTQYF. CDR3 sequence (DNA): TGTGCCAGCAGCTTATCTAGCTCGCAGACCCAGTACTTC.